The 32 T cell receptor beta chains presented below share a single source sample, sequenced in a study of blood T cells in healthy people across ages (dated by TCRdb to between 2014 and 2016). Library preparation employed 5' RACE. The sample was run on an Illumina HiSeq 2500. A second PCR of roughly 6 to 11 cycles was performed with a sample-barcoded 5' primer and a J-beta primer mix. Through fastp at Q25 and MiXCR, TCRdb rebuilt clones from the public reads, retaining in-frame beta chains. CDR3 protein sequences are deduplicated, and each keeps its most common genes and DNA. The sample records approximately 790,000 distinct CDR3 sequences, under 80% of which are singletons. Approximately 30% of the sample is held by the ten biggest clonotypes. Sequenced material: blood. These receptor sequences come from a man aged 30 to 39 in good health.

J is TRBJ1-5 and V is TRBV10-3; D is unclear. CDR3 size: 15 residues. CDR1 ENHRY and CDR2 SYGVKD come from the germline V gene. V was cut by 3 bases and J by 2 bases, with 11 bases left in between. In DNA, the CDR3 is TGTGCCATCAGTGATGGGGTATACGGCAATCAGCCCCAGCATTTT. Translating it yields CAISDGVYGNQPQHF.

The rearrangement joins TRBV27 to TRBJ2-1; 8 bases fit TRBD1. Trimming cost V 2 bases and J 7 bases; bases outside gene matches: 7. The CDR3 covers 15 residues. CDR1 is MNHEY, CDR2 SMNVEV, per germline (reference sequence). CDR3 nucleotide sequence: TGTGCCAGCAGTTTAAAAGGACAGGGTATAAATGAGCAGTTCTTC. Translating it yields CASSLKGQGINEQFF.

This clonotype was seen a few times. V gene TRBV30 combines with J gene TRBJ1-5; D ambiguous. Germline lookup yields CDR1 GTSNPN and CDR2 SVGIG (reference sequence). This CDR3 has 12 amino acids. V dropped 2 bases and J dropped 1 base, with 3 bases sitting between them. The CDR3 coding sequence is TGTGCCTGGAGTATCAGCAATCAGCCCCAGCATTTT. Protein: CAWSISNQPQHF.

Only a few counts were recorded for this clonotype. The V call is TRBV10-3, the J call TRBJ2-1; the match to TRBD2 covers 7 bases. CDR3 length: 15 residues. Germline V gene data show CDR1 as ENHRY and CDR2 as SYGVKD. V gave up 0 bases and J gave up 4 bases; unmatched junction bases: 3. CDR3 sequence reads: CAISESGGGYNEQFF. Here the CDR3 DNA reads TGTGCCATCAGTGAGTCTGGCGGGGGATACAATGAGCAGTTCTTC.

This chain joins TRBV15 and TRBJ2-7; D remains ambiguous. In germline, CDR1 is LNHNV, CDR2 YYDKDF (reference sequence). Trimming removed 0 bases at V and 0 bases at J, with 9 bases between. The length of the CDR3 is 15 residues. The CDR3 DNA sequence: TGTGCCACCAGCAGAGATAAGGCAGGCTCCTACGAGCAGTACTTC. Amino acids: CATSRDKAGSYEQYF.

On this clonotype itself: The junction shows a germline mismatch at one end, possibly a read error. The chain links TRBV20-1 to TRBJ1-2; a weak D match, TRBD1 (6 bases). Germline V gene data show CDR1 as DFQATT and CDR2 as SNEGSKA (reference sequence). The CDR3 runs to 14 residues. CDR3 sequence reads: CSARDGRGPGGHTF. The DNA of the CDR3 is TGCAGTGCTAGAGATGGCAGGGGCCCGGGTGGCCACACCTTC.

The chain joins TRBV2 to TRBJ2-7; TRBD1 is a possible D gene (7 bases). Per germline, CDR1 SNHLY and CDR2 FYNNEI. This CDR3 spans 14 amino acids. V lost 7 bases and J lost 3, with 16 bases in between. CDR3 sequence (DNA): TGTGCCAGCAAGTCGGCGGGACAGTACTACGAGCAGTACTTC. It codes for CASKSAGQYYEQYF.

The rearrangement uses TRBV9 and TRBJ2-3; D remains unclear. Germline CDR1 reads SGDLS; CDR2 reads YYNGEE. The CDR3 spans 18 residues. Trimming took off 0 bases at V and 1 base at J, with 18 bases between the two ends. This CDR3 reads CASSVGPSSLSGTDTQYF. CDR3 coding DNA: TGTGCCAGCAGCGTAGGACCCAGCAGTCTATCTGGCACAGATACGCAGTATTTT.

Note on this clonotype: A much larger clone sits a single nucleotide away, making a read error possible. This chain uses TRBV20-1 with TRBJ2-3; the D is unclear. Trimming shortened V by 2 bases and J by 0 bases, and 6 bases separated the two germline ends. The CDR3 loop spans 13 amino acids. CDR1 DFQATT and CDR2 SNEGSKA come from the germline V gene (reference sequence). As DNA, the CDR3 is TGCAGTGCTAGACAGGAGAGCACAGATACGCAGTATTTT. Protein product: CSARQESTDTQYF.

CDR3 nucleotides: TGTGCCACCAGCGCGACTAGCGGGGGCTCCTACGAGCAGTACTTC. Translation: CATSATSGGSYEQYF. The chain uses TRBV24-1 and TRBJ2-7; the match to TRBD2 covers 12 bases. CDR1 KGHDR and CDR2 SFDVKD come from the germline V gene. The ends lost 7 bases at V and 0 bases at J; junction bases unmatched: 3. The CDR3 loop spans 15 amino acids.

DNA of the CDR3: TGTGCCAGCAGCTTGGACAGGGTTAGCACAGATACGCAGTATTTT. Its translation: CASSLDRVSTDTQYF. The chain recombines TRBV7-6 with TRBJ2-3; 8 bases are a match to TRBD1. After removal of 3 bases from V and 0 bases from J, the junction contained 2 bases not matched to a gene. Germline lookup yields CDR1 SGHVS and CDR2 FNYEAQ. The CDR3 totals 15 residues.

The chain combines TRBV20-1 with TRBJ1-2; TRBD1 matches at 7 bases. V shed 3 bases, J shed 6 bases, and the junction held 10 bases outside the gene matches. Germline V gene lookup returns CDR1 DFQATT and CDR2 SNEGSKA (reference sequence). This CDR3 has 14 amino acids. The CDR3, as DNA: TGCAGTGCTAGGCCAAAGGGGGCAGTTAATGGCTACACCTTC. Translating it yields CSARPKGAVNGYTF.

The chain recombines TRBV6-2 or TRBV6-3 with TRBJ2-7; TRBD2 agrees at 13 bases. Germline V gene lookup returns CDR1 MNHEY and CDR2 SVGEGT. The V and J ends lost 2 bases and 6 bases, in that order; junction bases with no gene match: 7. This CDR3 contains 16 residues. CDR3 bases: TGTGCCAGCAGTTACGACGGACTAGCGGGGGTTCGCGAGCAGTACTTC. Its protein is CASSYDGLAGVREQYF.

The V and J genes are TRBV4-3 and TRBJ2-5; D gene ambiguous. The V end lost 4 bases, the J end lost 5 bases, and 14 bases lay between the germline ends. CDR1 LGHNA and CDR2 YSLEER come from the germline V gene. The CDR3 totals 14 residues. DNA of the CDR3: TGCGCCAGCAGCCCCGGAGACACACGGGAGACCCAGTACTTC. This gives the protein CASSPGDTRETQYF.

This chain uses TRBV5-1 with TRBJ1-1; possibly TRBD1 for D (5 bases). Germline lookup yields CDR1 SGHRS and CDR2 YFSETQ. The CDR3 length is 18 residues. Between the trimmed V and J ends, which lost 4 bases and 0 bases, there was a span of 22 bases. The CDR3 protein is CASSPRVRGILMNTEAFF. The DNA for the CDR3 is TGCGCCAGCAGCCCCAGGGTAAGGGGCATACTCATGAACACTGAAGCTTTCTTT.

This chain joins TRBV28 and TRBJ2-1; D is uncertain. Germline CDR1 is MDHEN and CDR2 is SYDVKM. The CDR3 runs 11 residues. The ends were cut back, 4 bases at V and 8 bases at J, with 6 bases in the middle. The chain's CDR3 is CASSSEDEQFF. The CDR3 coding sequence is TGTGCCAGCAGTTCAGAGGATGAGCAGTTCTTC.

This clonotype has just a few counts. The V call is TRBV28, the J call TRBJ2-7; no firm D call. Deletions cut 3 bases from V and 0 bases from J, with 6 bases between. Germline loops: CDR1 MDHEN, CDR2 SYDVKM. The CDR3 runs 13 residues. The CDR3 loop reads CASSLGFSYEQYF. For the CDR3, the DNA is TGTGCCAGCAGTTTGGGTTTCTCCTACGAGCAGTACTTC.

This chain joins TRBV9 and TRBJ1-2; D is uncertain. CDR1 and CDR2 (germline): SGDLS, YYNGEE. Trimming removed 5 bases at V and 11 bases at J, with 16 bases between. The CDR3 is made up of 12 amino acids. The DNA of the CDR3 is TGTGCCAGCAGGACCGGTAGGCAGTCTTACACCTTC. Translated: CASRTGRQSYTF.

This sequence joins TRBV10-3 and TRBJ2-5; a possible D gene is TRBD1 (5 bases). The CDR3 runs to 15 residues. In germline, CDR1 is ENHRY, CDR2 SYGVKD. The V end lost 0 bases, the J end lost 1 base, and 9 bases lay between the germline ends. CDR3 DNA sequence: TGTGCCATCAGTGAGTCGACAACAGGCCAAGAGACCCAGTACTTC. It is translated as CAISESTTGQETQYF.

This clonotype came up a few times. V usage is TRBV7-9 and J usage is TRBJ2-3; D is unclear. CDR3 size: 12 residues. V lost 0 bases and J 7 bases, leaving 5 bases between the germline ends. Germline assignment: CDR1 SEHNR and CDR2 FQNEAQ (reference sequence). In DNA, the CDR3 is TGTGCCAGCAGCTTAGCCGTTAATACGCAGTATTTT. It encodes CASSLAVNTQYF. The full variable domain, completed using reference TRBV7-9 and TRBJ2-3, is DTGVSQNPRHKITKRGQNVTFRCDPISEHNRLYWYRQTLGQGPEFLTYFQNEAQLEKSRLLSDRFSAERPKGSFSTLEIQRTEQGDSAMYLCASSLAVNTQYFGPGTRLTVL.

The V gene is TRBV3-1, the J gene TRBJ2-7, with no clear D. The germline CDR1 and CDR2 sequences are LGHDT and YNNKEL (reference sequence). The CDR3 length is 13 residues. V shed 2 bases and J shed 5 bases, with 10 bases lying between them. The CDR3 sequence: CASSQYLGDEQYF. Written as DNA, the CDR3 is TGTGCCAGCAGCCAATACCTTGGGGACGAGCAGTACTTC.

The chain uses TRBV24-1 and TRBJ2-1; possibly TRBD2 for D (6 bases). CDR1 is KGHDR and CDR2 is SFDVKD in the germline V gene. This CDR3 is 15 amino acids long. V was trimmed by 2 bases and J by 8 bases, leaving 15 bases between them. The CDR3 DNA sequence: TGTGCCACCAGTGATTCGGGACTCTTAGGCGATGAGCAGTTCTTC. It is translated as CATSDSGLLGDEQFF.

The chain carries TRBV7-2 and TRBJ1-2; D is perhaps TRBD1 (6 bases). V dropped 4 bases and J dropped 6 bases, with 12 bases sitting between them. CDR3 size: 13 residues. The germline V gene has CDR1 SGHTA and CDR2 FQGNSA. The CDR3 nucleotides are TGTGCCAGCAGCTCCAGGGGAGGCCATGGCTACACCTTC. Its protein product is CASSSRGGHGYTF.

This clonotype has a handful of counts. The J gene is TRBJ2-6, the V gene TRBV6-5, with D perhaps matching TRBD2 (7 bases). Per germline, CDR1 MNHEY and CDR2 SVGAGI. The CDR3 sequence is 15 residues long. Trimming took 6 bases from V and 3 from J, leaving 12 bases between them. The CDR3 reads CASRGGQVGANVLTF. CDR3 DNA sequence: TGTGCCAGCAGGGGGGGGCAGGTTGGGGCCAACGTCCTGACTTTC.

The V gene is TRBV6-5, the J gene TRBJ1-1; weak D call: TRBD1 (5 bases). The germline V and J ends were trimmed by 6 bases and 4 bases, with 21 bases remaining between them. The germline V gene has CDR1 MNHEY and CDR2 SVGAGI. The length of the CDR3 is 16 residues. The CDR3 bases are TGTGCCAGCAGATCTGGGACCCGAGGTTTCGGCACTGAAGCTTTCTTT. Protein product: CASRSGTRGFGTEAFF.

CDR3 in amino acids: CASGGQLTSYEQYF. In DNA form, the CDR3 reads TGTGCCAGCGGCGGACAACTAACTTCCTACGAGCAGTACTTC. This chain uses TRBV11-2 with TRBJ2-7; a weak D match, TRBD1 (5 bases). Germline V gene sequence: CDR1 SGHAT, CDR2 FQNNGV. Trimming left V 8 bases short and J 1 base short, with 15 bases between. This CDR3 has 14 residues.

J is TRBJ2-7 and V is TRBV6-2 or TRBV6-3; D may be TRBD1 or TRBD2 (5 bases each). Trimming took 2 bases from V and 0 from J, leaving 8 bases between them. The germline V gene has CDR1 MNHEY and CDR2 SVGEGT. The CDR3 has 14 residues. CDR3 region: CASSYEGFSYEQYF. The CDR3 DNA is TGTGCCAGCAGTTACGAGGGGTTCTCCTACGAGCAGTACTTC.

The chain uses TRBV30 and TRBJ2-5; 7 nucleotides agree with TRBD1. After removal of 8 bases from V and 11 bases from J, the junction contained 17 bases not matched to a gene. This CDR3 has 13 residues. Germline lookup yields CDR1 GTSNPN and CDR2 SVGIG (reference sequence). CDR3 in amino acids: CAPPRDSLEEQYF. The CDR3 DNA reads TGTGCCCCCCCCCGGGACAGCCTAGAAGAGCAGTACTTC.

The sample holds a few counts of this clonotype. J is TRBJ2-7 and V is TRBV6-5; 9 positions match TRBD1. The CDR3 covers 14 residues. The ends lost 8 bases at V and 6 bases at J; junction bases unmatched: 11. Germline lookup yields CDR1 MNHEY and CDR2 SVGAGI. CDR3: CASGRTGVFSEQYF. In DNA, the CDR3 is TGTGCCAGCGGTAGGACAGGGGTTTTCTCCGAGCAGTACTTC.

There are a few counts of this clonotype. CDR3 in amino acids: CASSQAGKNIQYF. The DNA for the CDR3 is TGTGCCAGCAGCCAAGCGGGGAAAAACATTCAGTACTTC. This rearrangement joins TRBV3-1 to TRBJ2-4, with D perhaps matching TRBD2 (5 bases). Germline V gene lookup returns CDR1 LGHDT and CDR2 YNNKEL (reference sequence). Between the trimmed V and J ends, which lost 1 base and 4 bases, there was a span of 5 bases. The CDR3 is made up of 13 amino acids.

In its sample, this clonotype was seen a few times. No DNA is shown, since the ends of the CDR3 on it are uncertain; the CDR3 is the one TCRdb lists. V is TRBV7-2 and J is TRBJ1-2; the DNA was not compared with TRBD1, the D call given in the table. Germline CDR1 is SGHTA and CDR2 is FQGNSA. The CDR3 is 12 amino acids in total, end residues counted. The CDR3 loop reads CASSFSGQGYTF.

This clonotype came up a few times. The chain employs TRBV7-9 and TRBJ2-5; D is perhaps TRBD1 or TRBD2 (5 bases each). Germline CDR1 and CDR2: SEHNR and FQNEAQ (reference sequence). The length of the CDR3 is 15 residues. The ends were cut back, 2 bases at V and 5 bases at J, with 15 bases in the middle. For the CDR3, the DNA is TGTGCCAGCAGCTTACGGCTGGGGACGACGGAGACCCAGTACTTC. It codes for CASSLRLGTTETQYF.